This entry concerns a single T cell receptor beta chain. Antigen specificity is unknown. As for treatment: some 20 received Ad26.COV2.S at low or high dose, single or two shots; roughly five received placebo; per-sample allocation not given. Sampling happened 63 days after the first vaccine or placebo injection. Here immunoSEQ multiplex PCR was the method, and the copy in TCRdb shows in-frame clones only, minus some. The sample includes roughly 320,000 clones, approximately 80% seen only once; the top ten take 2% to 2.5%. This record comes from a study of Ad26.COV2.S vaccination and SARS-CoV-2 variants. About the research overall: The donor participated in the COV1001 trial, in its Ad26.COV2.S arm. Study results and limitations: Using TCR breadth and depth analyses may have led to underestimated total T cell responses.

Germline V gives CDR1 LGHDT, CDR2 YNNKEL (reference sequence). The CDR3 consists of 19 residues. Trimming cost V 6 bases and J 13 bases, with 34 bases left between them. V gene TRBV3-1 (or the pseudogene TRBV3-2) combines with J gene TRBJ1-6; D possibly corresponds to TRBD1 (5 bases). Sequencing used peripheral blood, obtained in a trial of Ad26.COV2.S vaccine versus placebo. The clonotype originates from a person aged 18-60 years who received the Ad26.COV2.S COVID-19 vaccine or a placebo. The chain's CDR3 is CASSITSTRAGHGTKPLHF. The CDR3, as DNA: TGTGCCAGCAGTATAACCTCTACCCGGGCCGGACACGGGACTAAGCCCCTCCACTTT.